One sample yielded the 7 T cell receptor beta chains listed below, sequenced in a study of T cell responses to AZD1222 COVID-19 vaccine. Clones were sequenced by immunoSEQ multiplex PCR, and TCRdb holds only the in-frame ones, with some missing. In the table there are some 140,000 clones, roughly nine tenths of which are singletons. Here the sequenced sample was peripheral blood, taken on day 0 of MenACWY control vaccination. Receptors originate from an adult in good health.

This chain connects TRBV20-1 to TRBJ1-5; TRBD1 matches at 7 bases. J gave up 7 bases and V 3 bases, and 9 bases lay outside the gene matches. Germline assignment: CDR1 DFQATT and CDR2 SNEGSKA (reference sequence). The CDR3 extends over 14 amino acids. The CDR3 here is CSASLAEGGQPQHF. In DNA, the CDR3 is TGCAGTGCTAGTTTGGCAGAAGGGGGCCAGCCCCAGCATTTT.

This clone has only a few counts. CDR3 in amino acids: CASSPKRGGWETQYF. CDR3 DNA sequence: TGTGCCAGCAGCCCGAAGCGGGGGGGCTGGGAGACCCAGTACTTC. The rearrangement links TRBV7-9 to TRBJ2-5, with 10 positions matching TRBD2. The CDR3 sequence is 15 residues long. Germline CDR1 is SEHNR and CDR2 is FQNEAQ (reference sequence). J lost 5 bases, V lost 5 bases, and 8 bases had no gene match.

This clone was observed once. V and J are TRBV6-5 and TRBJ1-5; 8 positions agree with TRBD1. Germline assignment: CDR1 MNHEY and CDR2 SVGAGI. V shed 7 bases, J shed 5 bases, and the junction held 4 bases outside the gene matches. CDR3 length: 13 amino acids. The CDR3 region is CASTTGGDQPQHF. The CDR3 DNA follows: TGTGCCAGCACAACAGGGGGAGATCAGCCCCAGCATTTT.

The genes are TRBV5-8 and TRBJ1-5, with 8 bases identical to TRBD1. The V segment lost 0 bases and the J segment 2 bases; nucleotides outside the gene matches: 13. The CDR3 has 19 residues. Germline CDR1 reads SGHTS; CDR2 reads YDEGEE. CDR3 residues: CASSLAPGAGGGGNQPQHF. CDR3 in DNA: TGTGCCAGCAGCTTGGCCCCTGGGGCAGGGGGCGGCGGCAATCAGCCCCAGCATTTT.

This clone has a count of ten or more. This CDR3 is CASSGGQGPSYEQYF. The CDR3 DNA follows: TGTGCCAGCAGTGGGGGACAGGGCCCGTCCTACGAGCAGTACTTC. V and J are TRBV2 and TRBJ2-7; TRBD1 aligns across 9 bases. Per germline, CDR1 SNHLY and CDR2 FYNNEI. Trimming at V came to 4 bases and at J to 1 base, leaving 5 bases not matched to a gene. There are 15 residues in the CDR3. The full variable domain, rest sourced from reference TRBV2 and TRBJ2-7, is EPEVTQTPSHQVTQMGQEVILRCVPISNHLYFYWYRQILGQKVEFLVSFYNNEISEKSEIFDDQFSVERPDGSNFTLKIRSTKLEDSAMYFCASSGGQGPSYEQYFGPGTRLTVT.

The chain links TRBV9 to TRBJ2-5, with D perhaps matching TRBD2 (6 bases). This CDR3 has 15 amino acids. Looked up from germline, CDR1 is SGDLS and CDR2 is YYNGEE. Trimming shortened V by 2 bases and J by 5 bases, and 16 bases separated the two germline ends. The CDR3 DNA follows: TGTGCCAGCAGCGTCGACGCCGGGGGTGCGGAGACCCAGTACTTC. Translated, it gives CASSVDAGGAETQYF.

The CDR3 coding sequence is TGCGCCAGCAGCCAAGGTTTAGGCTCTGGGGCCAACGTCCTGACTTTC. This sequence encodes CASSQGLGSGANVLTF. V usage is TRBV4-1 and J usage is TRBJ2-6; D remains ambiguous. The CDR3 is made up of 16 amino acids. CDR1 is MGHRA and CDR2 is YSYEKL in the germline V gene. V was shortened by 1 base and J by 0 bases, with 7 bases between the two germline ends.